This T cell receptor beta chain comes out of a study of cytomegalovirus exposure and HLA in healthy donors. Overall study context: As an earlier analysis found, around 200 million T cells yielded over 95 million unique TCR beta sequences. Early on, a data release was issued that held some 85 million unique TCRs from HLA-typed donors.

Trimming removed 4 bases at V and 15 bases at J, with 16 bases between. CDR1 is SNHLY and CDR2 is FYNNEI in the germline V gene. The CDR3 is 13 residues long. This PCR relied on a set of 60 Vbeta primers and 13 Jbeta primers. Produced via immunoSEQ multiplex PCR; TCRdb's table is partial and in-frame only. The data contain about 120,000 clones, about 80% of them singletons. The clonotype originates from a woman between 18 and 29 years old in good health and CMV-seronegative. The material sequenced was PBMCs. V and J are TRBV2 and TRBJ2-6; a weak D match, TRBD1 (5 bases). CDR3 protein: CASSAGPFEDLTF. The CDR3 DNA reads as TGTGCCAGCAGTGCAGGGCCTTTTGAGGACCTGACTTTC.